This T cell receptor beta chain was documented in a study of a mutant IDH1 vaccine in newly diagnosed glioma. In the study overall: The earlier regimen, radiotherapy, temozolomide, or both, was most often both. Whole-study findings and limits: Any relationship between pseudoprogression and changes in top peripheral T cell clonotypes seemed absent.

This clone was seen a single time. What it recognizes is unknown. The V gene's germline CDR1 is SGHAT and CDR2 FQNNGV. CDR3 length: 15 residues. V was pared by 5 bases and J by 8 bases, with 8 bases of the junction left unmatched. Time point specified: week 23, last vaccination. Vaccination comprised doses that each held 300 ug of mutant IDH1 20-mer peptide, plus topical imiquimod. Generated by immunoSEQ multiplex PCR, the TCRdb table keeps only in-frame clones and is missing some. The sample lists around 39,000 clones; about 88% were seen once. The chain uses TRBV11-2 and TRBJ2-1; 11 bases align to TRBD2. The receptor comes from a woman aged 18-35 years with glioma. Some clones in this sample may be carry-over from other donors' samples. The sequences come from PBMCs, collected from a glioma patient whose treatment included an IDH1 peptide vaccine. In nucleotides, the CDR3 is TGTGCCAGCAGCGGGATAGCGGGGGGGTTCGATGAGCAGTTCTTC. This encodes CASSGIAGGFDEQFF.